The rows below give T cell receptor beta chains drawn from one sample of a study of blood T cell repertoires in COVID-19. The assay was immunoSEQ multiplex PCR, and TCRdb's table has in-frame clones only and misses some. Of under 250,000 clones listed, 87% are singletons. Sequencing used peripheral blood. The receptors stem from a man between 18 and 35 years old with active or convalescent COVID-19. CDR3s include the opening cysteine and the closing phenylalanine or tryptophan. Each record gives: clone size, D gene, V gene, J gene, CDR3 DNA, CDR3 protein. The D gene is left open where the match is weak. Clone size is not always given. Where it is, it says once, few, many or a class for expanded clones.

abundance: .; d_gene: TRBD1; v_gene: TRBV6-2/TRBV6-3; j_gene: TRBJ1-1; CDR3nt: TGTGCCAGCAGCTGGAACGTCCGGGACAGGGTGACTGAAGCTTTCTTT; CDR3aa: CASSWNVRDRVTEAFF
abundance: .; d_gene: .; v_gene: TRBV2; j_gene: TRBJ2-1; CDR3nt: TGTGCCAGCAGTGAATATACCGATCGGGTCTTC; CDR3aa: CASSEYTDRVF
abundance: .; d_gene: .; v_gene: TRBV6-2/TRBV6-3; j_gene: TRBJ2-1; CDR3nt: TGTGCCAGCAGTTTTGCGGGGAGCGCCTACAATGAGCAGTTCTTC; CDR3aa: CASSFAGSAYNEQFF
abundance: once; d_gene: TRBD1; v_gene: TRBV29-1; j_gene: TRBJ2-3; CDR3nt: TGCAGCGTTGCCCCCAGGGGGCCCTCAGTGGGCACAGATACGCAGTATTTT; CDR3aa: CSVAPRGPSVGTDTQYF
abundance: .; d_gene: .; v_gene: TRBV6-5; j_gene: TRBJ2-7; CDR3nt: TGTGCCAGCAGTTACTCCGACTTGAGCTACGAGCAGTACTTC; CDR3aa: CASSYSDLSYEQYF
abundance: once; d_gene: .; v_gene: TRBV13; j_gene: TRBJ2-1; CDR3nt: TGTGCCAGCAGCTTAGGCAGGGCTTCTGAGCAGTTCTTC; CDR3aa: CASSLGRASEQFF
abundance: .; d_gene: .; v_gene: TRBV5-1; j_gene: TRBJ1-2; CDR3nt: TGCGCCAGCAGCTTAGACATGGAGGTCGACTATGGCTACACCTTC; CDR3aa: CASSLDMEVDYGYTF
abundance: .; d_gene: .; v_gene: TRBV19; j_gene: TRBJ2-5; CDR3nt: TGTGCCAGTAGCCGGGACTCCCAAGAGACCCAGTACTTC; CDR3aa: CASSRDSQETQYF
abundance: .; d_gene: .; v_gene: TRBV6-1; j_gene: TRBJ1-6; CDR3nt: TGTGCCAGCAGTGAAAGTCGCGAATCACCCCTCCACTTT; CDR3aa: CASSESRESPLHF
abundance: once; d_gene: TRBD1; v_gene: TRBV2; j_gene: TRBJ2-3; CDR3nt: TGTGCCAGCAGTTGGGACAGGAGCACAGATACGCAGTATTTT; CDR3aa: CASSWDRSTDTQYF
abundance: .; d_gene: .; v_gene: TRBV5-1; j_gene: TRBJ2-1; CDR3nt: TGCGCCAGCAGCCATTCGGGACACCTGTTCAATGAGCAGTTCTTC; CDR3aa: CASSHSGHLFNEQFF
abundance: .; d_gene: TRBD1; v_gene: TRBV28; j_gene: TRBJ1-2; CDR3nt: TGTGCCAGCAGTTTATCTGACAGGGATGATGGCTACACCTTC; CDR3aa: CASSLSDRDDGYTF
abundance: .; d_gene: TRBD1; v_gene: TRBV7-9; j_gene: TRBJ1-6; CDR3nt: TGTGCCAGCAGCTTAGGGGACAGGGGCTCACCCCTCCACTTT; CDR3aa: CASSLGDRGSPLHF
abundance: few; d_gene: .; v_gene: TRBV18; j_gene: TRBJ1-5; CDR3nt: TGTGCCAGCTCTCAACAGCTTGGGCCCCAGCATTTT; CDR3aa: CASSQQLGPQHF
abundance: .; d_gene: TRBD2; v_gene: TRBV7-2; j_gene: TRBJ2-1; CDR3nt: TGTGCCAGCAGCGTGACTAGCGGGAGTCTCACCTCCTACAATGAGCAGTTCTTC; CDR3aa: CASSVTSGSLTSYNEQFF
abundance: once; d_gene: TRBD2; v_gene: TRBV6-2/TRBV6-3; j_gene: TRBJ2-7; CDR3nt: TGTGCCAGCAGTTTCACCGTAGCGGGGGGTCACCGCTACGAGCAGTACTTC; CDR3aa: CASSFTVAGGHRYEQYF
abundance: .; d_gene: .; v_gene: TRBV19; j_gene: TRBJ1-5; CDR3nt: TGTGCCAGTAGTATCTTACGGGGGCCCCAGCATTTT; CDR3aa: CASSILRGPQHF
abundance: .; d_gene: TRBD1; v_gene: TRBV11-2; j_gene: TRBJ1-1; CDR3nt: TGTGCCAGCAGCTTAGGAGTAGGGACAGCGAAGGCTTTCTTT; CDR3aa: CASSLGVGTAKAFF
abundance: .; d_gene: TRBD1; v_gene: TRBV13; j_gene: TRBJ2-2; CDR3nt: TGTGCCAGCAGCTCAAAGACTTTTACAGGGGCCGACACCGGGGAGCTGTTTTTT; CDR3aa: CASSSKTFTGADTGELFF
abundance: .; d_gene: .; v_gene: TRBV19; j_gene: TRBJ1-3; CDR3nt: TGTGCCAGCTCTCTACAGGGCTTGAATGGAAACACCATATATTTT; CDR3aa: CASSLQGLNGNTIYF
abundance: .; d_gene: .; v_gene: TRBV19; j_gene: TRBJ1-1; CDR3nt: TGTGCCAGTACCACAGGGTCTGTGGGAGCTTTCTTT; CDR3aa: CASTTGSVGAFF
abundance: .; d_gene: TRBD2; v_gene: TRBV28; j_gene: TRBJ2-3; CDR3nt: TGTGCCAGCAGCCCTCAGGCTAGCGGGAGGGAGGATACGCAGTATTTT; CDR3aa: CASSPQASGREDTQYF
abundance: .; d_gene: TRBD1; v_gene: TRBV28; j_gene: TRBJ2-7; CDR3nt: TGTGCCAGCAGTCCCCGTCCGGGACAGGGGGTTTACGAGCAGTACTTC; CDR3aa: CASSPRPGQGVYEQYF
abundance: .; d_gene: TRBD1; v_gene: TRBV5-6; j_gene: TRBJ2-1; CDR3nt: TGTGCCAGCAGCCAGGGACAGGGGCCCTACAATGAGCAGTTCTTC; CDR3aa: CASSQGQGPYNEQFF
abundance: .; d_gene: TRBD2; v_gene: TRBV4-3; j_gene: TRBJ2-1; CDR3nt: TGCGCCAGCAGCCTTAGCGGGGGTGGCTCCTACAATGAGCAGTTCTTC; CDR3aa: CASSLSGGGSYNEQFF
abundance: .; d_gene: TRBD2; v_gene: TRBV14; j_gene: TRBJ2-7; CDR3nt: TGTGCCAGCAGCCCAATAGCGGGATCACTCTCCTACGAGCAGTACTTC; CDR3aa: CASSPIAGSLSYEQYF
abundance: .; d_gene: TRBD1; v_gene: TRBV5-4; j_gene: TRBJ1-2; CDR3nt: TGTGCCAGCAGCTTGGGACAGGGGGGGACGAACGGCTACACCTTC; CDR3aa: CASSLGQGGTNGYTF
abundance: .; d_gene: .; v_gene: TRBV6-5; j_gene: TRBJ1-2; CDR3nt: TGTGCCAGCACCCAGGCGGGGCAGGGCTATGGCTACACCTTC; CDR3aa: CASTQAGQGYGYTF
abundance: .; d_gene: .; v_gene: TRBV2; j_gene: TRBJ2-7; CDR3nt: TGTGCCAGCAAGGGACAAGCCTACGAGCAGTACTTC; CDR3aa: CASKGQAYEQYF
abundance: .; d_gene: .; v_gene: TRBV27; j_gene: TRBJ1-3; CDR3nt: TGTGCCAGCAGTTTATCTGGGACTAACTCTGGAAACACCATATATTTT; CDR3aa: CASSLSGTNSGNTIYF
abundance: .; d_gene: .; v_gene: TRBV15; j_gene: TRBJ2-1; CDR3nt: TGTGCCACCAGCGACCTGTTAGGGGGTCATGAGCAGTTCTTC; CDR3aa: CATSDLLGGHEQFF
abundance: .; d_gene: TRBD2; v_gene: TRBV5-1; j_gene: TRBJ2-7; CDR3nt: TGCGCCAGCAGCTTGGGACTAGCCCAACGAGGAGGGACCTACGAGCAGTACTTC; CDR3aa: CASSLGLAQRGGTYEQYF
abundance: .; d_gene: .; v_gene: TRBV18; j_gene: TRBJ1-4; CDR3nt: TGTGCCAGCTCACTGGGGGGTGAAAAACTGTTTTTT; CDR3aa: CASSLGGEKLFF
abundance: .; d_gene: TRBD2; v_gene: TRBV6-2/TRBV6-3; j_gene: TRBJ2-5; CDR3nt: TGTGCCAGCAGCTTCGCTGCGGGAGACGCCCAGTACTTC; CDR3aa: CASSFAAGDAQYF
abundance: .; d_gene: TRBD1; v_gene: TRBV27; j_gene: TRBJ2-3; CDR3nt: TGTGCCAGCAGTGACAGGGGGCCCAGCACAGATACGCAGTATTTT; CDR3aa: CASSDRGPSTDTQYF
abundance: .; d_gene: .; v_gene: TRBV29-1; j_gene: TRBJ1-1; CDR3nt: TGCAGCATTGCAGTGGCGGGGAACACTGAAGCTTTCTTT; CDR3aa: CSIAVAGNTEAFF
abundance: .; d_gene: .; v_gene: TRBV2; j_gene: TRBJ2-7; CDR3nt: TGTGCCAGCAGTGAAGCGCTTAGGGGGGCGGGAGCGTCCTACGAGCAGTACTTC; CDR3aa: CASSEALRGAGASYEQYF
abundance: .; d_gene: TRBD1; v_gene: TRBV12-5; j_gene: TRBJ2-1; CDR3nt: TGTGCTAGTGGTTTGCTGGACAGGGGTGAGCAGTTCTTC; CDR3aa: CASGLLDRGEQFF
abundance: .; d_gene: TRBD2; v_gene: TRBV5-1; j_gene: TRBJ2-1; CDR3nt: TGCGCCAGCAGCAGCGGGGGAAGCTCCTACAATGAGCAGTTCTTC; CDR3aa: CASSSGGSSYNEQFF
abundance: .; d_gene: .; v_gene: TRBV7-2; j_gene: TRBJ1-2; CDR3nt: TGTGCCAGCAGCGATGTGATGGGGGGTGCTAAGGGCTACACCTTC; CDR3aa: CASSDVMGGAKGYTF
abundance: .; d_gene: TRBD2; v_gene: TRBV11-3; j_gene: TRBJ2-7; CDR3nt: TGTGCCAGCAGCTCCCGACTAGCCAGTTTAAAAACGTCCTACGAGCAGTACTTC; CDR3aa: CASSSRLASLKTSYEQYF
abundance: .; d_gene: TRBD2; v_gene: TRBV7-3; j_gene: TRBJ2-7; CDR3nt: TGTGCCAGCAGCCCCATGGGACTAGCGGGAGTCGACGAGCAGTACTTC; CDR3aa: CASSPMGLAGVDEQYF
abundance: .; d_gene: TRBD2; v_gene: TRBV5-1; j_gene: TRBJ2-1; CDR3nt: TGCGCCAGCCGCACGGGGACTAGCTCCTACAATGAGCAGTTCTTC; CDR3aa: CASRTGTSSYNEQFF
abundance: .; d_gene: .; v_gene: TRBV7-9; j_gene: TRBJ1-2; CDR3nt: TGTGCCAGCAGCTTAGGGTCCGGGGTTAACTATGGCTACACCTTC; CDR3aa: CASSLGSGVNYGYTF